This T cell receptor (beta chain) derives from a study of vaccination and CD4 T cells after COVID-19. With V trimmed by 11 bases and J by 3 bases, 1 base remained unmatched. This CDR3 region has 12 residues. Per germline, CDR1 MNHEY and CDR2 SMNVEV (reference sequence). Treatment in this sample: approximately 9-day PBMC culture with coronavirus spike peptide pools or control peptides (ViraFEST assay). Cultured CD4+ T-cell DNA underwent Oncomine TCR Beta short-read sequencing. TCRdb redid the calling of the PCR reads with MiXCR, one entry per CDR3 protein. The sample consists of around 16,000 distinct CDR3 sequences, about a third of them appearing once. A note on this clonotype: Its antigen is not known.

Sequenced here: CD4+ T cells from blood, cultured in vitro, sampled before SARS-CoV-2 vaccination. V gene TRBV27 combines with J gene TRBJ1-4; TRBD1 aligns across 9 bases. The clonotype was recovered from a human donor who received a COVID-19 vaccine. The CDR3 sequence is CARTGANEKLFF. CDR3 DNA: TGTGCCCGGACAGGGGCTAATGAAAAACTGTTTTTT.